This T cell receptor (beta chain) was sequenced in a study of shared clonotypes between healthy human individuals. Across the whole study: Donors, aged 18 to 49, were a couple of women and a few men. Study-level results: Of the naive CD4 clonotypes, roughly 5% were shared across several donors. Naive subsets usually exceeded memory subsets in estimated richness.

None of the donors, who were healthy HIV-negative adults, had recently had acute infections or vaccinations. Details on this clone: Its antigen is as yet unknown.

V was clipped by 6 bases and J by 8 bases; unmatched bases: 6. This CDR3 comprises 14 residues. Germline loops: CDR1 MGHRA, CDR2 YSYEKL. Assay: immunoSEQ multiplex PCR; the TCRdb copy retains only in-frame clones and omits some. The sample lists about 2 million clones, 95% occurring once. The rearrangement uses TRBV4-1 and TRBJ2-1; the match to TRBD1 covers 11 bases. The sample taken for sequencing was naive CD4+ T cells sorted from blood. Indicated subset: CD45RA+ positively selected. The receptor's source is a man between 18 and 35 years old in good health. For the CDR3, the DNA is TGCGCCAGCAGGATCGGACAGGGGGCGCATGAGCAGTTCTTC. This encodes CASRIGQGAHEQFF.